This T cell receptor beta chain is from a study of blood T cell repertoires in COVID-19. About the research overall: Material from acute and convalescent COVID-19 was sourced from the United States, Italy and Spain. The analysed material was cDNA or gDNA that came from T cells, B-cell-depleted T cells, or PBMCs.

In the authors' workflow: Estimates of nucleated cell counts were drawn from the amplification of reference gene primers. Profiled with immunoSEQ multiplex PCR; TCRdb holds only in-frame clones, not every one. V, J and clone size reflect that table, while D and trimming were determined from the DNA. The sample yields roughly 290,000 clones, approximately 85% seen once. Enrollment of patients from Seattle took place during active infection, with longitudinal follow-up. The germline gives CDR1 LGHDT, CDR2 YNNKEL (reference sequence). V gave up 4 bases and J gave up 7 bases; unmatched junction bases: 7. The length of the CDR3 is 14 residues.

The rearrangement uses TRBV3-1 (or the pseudogene TRBV3-2) and TRBJ1-5, with 7 bases matching TRBD1. Sample: peripheral blood. The origin of this receptor is a human donor with COVID-19, enrolled during active disease. The donor label of this sample is uncertain. CDR3 DNA sequence: TGTGCCAGCAGCCCGCAGGGGGAGTGGCAGCCCCAGCATTTT. Its protein is CASSPQGEWQPQHF.